This T cell receptor (beta chain) was profiled in a study of control samples from healthy donors and cancer patients. Method: immunoSEQ multiplex PCR; TCRdb's copy keeps in-frame clones and lacks some. This table has about 150,000 clones, approximately 93% appearing once. This CDR3 spans 15 amino acids. CDR1 is SGHVS, CDR2 FQNEAQ, per germline. After removal of 5 bases from V and 7 bases from J, the junction contained 10 bases not matched to a gene. This clone was recorded once. What was sequenced was blood. This sequence was found in a man younger than 30 in good health. The rearrangement links TRBV7-8 to TRBJ2-7, with 11 bases identical to TRBD2. CDR3 residues: CASSPFTSGGGEQYF. CDR3 in DNA: TGTGCCAGCAGCCCCTTCACTAGCGGGGGTGGTGAGCAGTACTTC.